Listed below are T cell receptor beta chains from one sample, sequenced in a study of blood T cell repertoires in COVID-19. Here immunoSEQ multiplex PCR was the method, and the copy in TCRdb shows in-frame clones only, minus some. Of fewer than 110,000 clones listed, about 89% are singletons. The sample taken for sequencing was peripheral blood. These TCRs come from a man aged 50-60 years with acute or convalescent COVID-19. Each CDR3 is given with its conserved first and last residue. A D gene is named only where the DNA matches it firmly. The listing skips clone size in some rows; elsewhere it reads once, few, many or a size class.

>TRBD2|TRBV7-3|NA|TRBJ2-5|16
CASSASLSGGAKTQYF
TGTGCCAGCAGCGCCTCCCTGAGCGGGGGGGCGAAGACCCAGTACTTC
>TRBD2|TRBV7-2|NA|TRBJ2-7|15
CASSFSLAGYYEQYF
TGTGCCAGCAGCTTTTCACTAGCGGGGTACTACGAGCAGTACTTC
>NA|TRBV6-6|NA|TRBJ2-1|15
CASSYSPGPYNEQFF
TGTGCCAGCAGTTACTCACCAGGCCCCTACAATGAGCAGTTCTTC
>NA|TRBV7-3|few|TRBJ1-5|13
CASSLSRDQPQHF
TGTGCCAGCAGCTTAAGCAGGGATCAGCCCCAGCATTTT
>TRBD1|TRBV2|NA|TRBJ1-2|17
CASRSGQPSPGHYGYTF
TGTGCCAGCAGATCGGGACAGCCCTCGCCGGGACACTATGGCTACACCTTC
>NA|TRBV5-5|NA|TRBJ1-2|14
CASSLDRDNYGYTF
TGTGCCAGCAGCTTGGACAGGGATAACTATGGCTACACCTTC
>NA|TRBV30|NA|TRBJ2-1|11
CAWTQGDEQFF
TGTGCCTGGACACAGGGCGATGAGCAGTTCTTC
>TRBD1|TRBV9|few|TRBJ2-1|14
CASSTGQGFGEQFF
TGTGCCAGCAGCACGGGACAGGGTTTTGGTGAGCAGTTCTTC
>NA|TRBV18|NA|TRBJ2-7|15
CASSPRRDTSYEQYF
TGTGCCAGCTCACCACGCAGGGACACCAGCTACGAGCAGTACTTC
>NA|TRBV4-2|NA|TRBJ1-1|15
CASSQDGTGNTEAFF
TGTGCCAGCAGCCAAGATGGAACAGGGAACACTGAAGCTTTCTTT
>TRBD1|TRBV12-3/TRBV12-4|NA|TRBJ1-1|13
CASSPAQGAEAFF
TGTGCCAGCAGCCCAGCCCAGGGGGCGGAGGCTTTCTTT
>NA|TRBV5-1|NA|TRBJ2-7|13
CASSLEFLPEQYF
TGCGCCAGCAGCTTGGAATTTCTCCCCGAGCAGTACTTC
>TRBD1|TRBV29-1|NA|TRBJ1-2|11
CSGGQGDGYTF
TGCAGCGGGGGACAGGGGGATGGCTACACCTTC
>NA|TRBV6-5|once|TRBJ1-2|15
CASSYGTHANYGYTF
TGTGCCAGCAGTTACGGGACACACGCAAACTATGGCTACACCTTC
>NA|TRBV6-4|NA|TRBJ2-1|15
CASSDSDPPLGEQFF
TGTGCCAGCAGTGACTCCGACCCCCCGCTGGGCGAGCAGTTCTTC
>TRBD1|TRBV6-5|NA|TRBJ2-3|14
CASSPQGAADTQYF
TGTGCCAGCAGTCCCCAGGGGGCCGCAGATACGCAGTATTTT
>TRBD1|TRBV2|once|TRBJ2-1|14
CASRERTGDNEQFF
TGTGCCAGCAGGGAACGGACAGGGGACAATGAGCAGTTCTTC
>NA|TRBV28|NA|TRBJ2-3|14
CASRGGGLPDTQYF
TGTGCCAGCAGGGGCGGGGGCCTCCCGGATACGCAGTATTTT
>TRBD1|TRBV29-1|NA|TRBJ2-3|15
CSILSGTGSTDTQYF
TGCAGCATACTCTCCGGGACAGGGAGCACAGATACGCAGTATTTT
>NA|TRBV5-1|NA|TRBJ2-7|15
CASSPSQGSWGEQYF
TGCGCCAGCAGCCCCTCGCAGGGTAGTTGGGGCGAGCAGTACTTC
>TRBD2|TRBV11-2|medium-sized|TRBJ2-5|14
CASRPGGGQETQYF
TGTGCCAGCAGGCCCGGGGGGGGCCAAGAGACCCAGTACTTC
>NA|TRBV2|NA|TRBJ2-2|16
CASETGSTVGSGELFF
TGTGCCAGCGAAACAGGGTCGACGGTTGGGTCCGGGGAGCTGTTTTTT
>TRBD1|TRBV6-5|few|TRBJ1-1|13
CATRTGRTTEAFF
TGTGCCACCCGGACAGGGAGAACCACTGAAGCTTTCTTT
>TRBD1|TRBV6-5|NA|TRBJ1-4|15
CASSGGTATNEKLFF
TGTGCCAGCAGCGGAGGGACAGCAACTAATGAAAAACTGTTTTTT
>TRBD2|TRBV6-2/TRBV6-3|NA|TRBJ2-1|17
CASSPFSGGAFANEQFF
TGTGCCAGCAGCCCTTTTAGCGGGGGGGCCTTCGCCAATGAGCAGTTCTTC
>TRBD1|TRBV11-3|once|TRBJ2-7|17
CASSLALRGTGRYEQYF
TGTGCCAGCAGCTTAGCTCTCAGGGGGACAGGTCGCTACGAGCAGTACTTC
>NA|TRBV11-3|NA|TRBJ2-2|14
CASSLGGVIGELFF
TGTGCCAGCAGCTTAGGGGGGGTAATCGGGGAGCTGTTTTTT
>TRBD1|TRBV7-9|NA|TRBJ2-4|13
CASSVGQYAIQYF
TGTGCCAGCAGCGTGGGACAGTATGCCATTCAGTACTTC
>TRBD2|TRBV4-1|NA|TRBJ2-3|18
CASSQVGVLAGRTDTQYF
TGCGCCAGCAGCCAAGTAGGGGTACTAGCGGGGCGCACAGATACGCAGTATTTT
>NA|TRBV29-1|few|TRBJ1-1|12
CSVVESSTEAFF
TGCAGCGTTGTCGAAAGCTCCACTGAAGCTTTCTTT
>TRBD1|TRBV15|NA|TRBJ2-1|15
CATSRADRGQFEQFF
TGTGCCACCAGCAGAGCGGACAGGGGGCAGTTTGAGCAGTTCTTC
>TRBD1|TRBV11-1|NA|TRBJ2-2|14
CASSYRQGTGELFF
TGTGCCAGCAGCTATAGACAGGGAACCGGGGAGCTGTTTTTT
>NA|TRBV3-1/TRBV3-2|NA|TRBJ2-2|11
CASSLGQELFF
TGTGCCAGCAGCCTCGGACAGGAGCTGTTTTTT
>TRBD1|TRBV29-1|once|TRBJ2-7|14
CSVEVPGGLGEQYF
TGCAGCGTTGAAGTACCAGGGGGCCTCGGCGAGCAGTACTTC
>NA|TRBV19|NA|TRBJ1-1|12
CASSIASYRAFF
TGTGCCAGTAGTATTGCGTCGTATCGGGCTTTCTTT
>TRBD1|TRBV7-8|NA|TRBJ2-7|14
CASSYGTGSYEQYF
TGTGCCAGCAGCTACGGGACAGGGTCCTACGAGCAGTACTTC
>NA|TRBV6-1|NA|TRBJ2-1|15
CASSEVQGSYNEQFF
TGTGCCAGCAGTGAAGTTCAGGGCTCCTACAATGAGCAGTTCTTC
>TRBD2|TRBV3-1/TRBV3-2|once|TRBJ2-3|19
CASSQATSGGNEFADTQYF
TGTGCCAGCAGCCAAGCGACTAGCGGGGGGAACGAGTTCGCAGATACGCAGTATTTT
>TRBD2|TRBV6-6|NA|TRBJ2-7|14
CASSTSGGAIEQYF
TGTGCCAGCAGCACTAGCGGGGGGGCGATCGAGCAGTACTTC
>TRBD2|TRBV12-3/TRBV12-4|NA|TRBJ2-5|13
CASRLGLQETQYF
TGTGCCAGCAGACTGGGACTACAAGAGACCCAGTACTTC
>NA|TRBV2|NA|TRBJ1-2|13
CASSERQAGGYTF
TGTGCCAGCAGTGAGCGGCAAGCCGGTGGCTACACCTTC
>NA|TRBV5-4|few|TRBJ2-6|15
CASSLAGAGANVLTF
TGTGCCAGCAGCTTGGCCGGGGCTGGGGCCAACGTCCTGACTTTC
>TRBD2|TRBV5-1|NA|TRBJ2-6|19
CASSIQPSAGVVGANVLTF
TGCGCCAGCAGCATACAACCCTCAGCGGGGGTGGTAGGGGCCAACGTCCTGACTTTC
>TRBD1|TRBV5-1|NA|TRBJ1-1|14
CASSSSGGSTEAFF
TGCGCCAGCAGCTCGTCAGGGGGCTCTACTGAAGCTTTCTTT
>TRBD1|TRBV5-1|NA|TRBJ1-2|15
CASSLAGQGASGYTF
TGCGCCAGCAGCTTGGCGGGACAGGGGGCTAGCGGCTACACCTTC
>TRBD1|TRBV18|NA|TRBJ2-1|14
CASSPGDRGNEQFF
TGTGCCAGCTCACCCGGGGACAGGGGGAATGAGCAGTTCTTC
>NA|TRBV24-1|NA|TRBJ2-2|16
CATSAPAGRGTGELFF
TGTGCCACCAGTGCCCCCGCGGGGCGCGGCACCGGGGAGCTGTTTTTT
>NA|TRBV11-2|NA|TRBJ2-3|16
CASSTTPGSSTDTQYF
TGTGCCAGCAGCACAACCCCGGGGTCTAGCACAGATACGCAGTATTTT
>TRBD1|TRBV4-3|once|TRBJ1-5|19
CASSQDLVDRGLSNQPQHF
TGCGCCAGCAGCCAAGATTTGGTGGACAGGGGGCTAAGCAATCAGCCCCAGCATTTT
>TRBD1|TRBV27|NA|TRBJ1-2|16
CASSSGGQGLSRGYTF
TGTGCCAGCAGTTCCGGTGGACAGGGGCTTTCGAGGGGCTACACCTTC
>TRBD1|TRBV12-3/TRBV12-4|NA|TRBJ1-1|13
CATKGQGGTEAFF
TGTGCCACCAAAGGACAGGGAGGCACTGAAGCTTTCTTT
>NA|TRBV28|few|TRBJ2-7|14
CASSYFQGSYEQYF
TGTGCCAGCAGTTACTTCCAGGGTTCCTACGAGCAGTACTTC
>NA|TRBV2|NA|TRBJ2-7|12
CASKRERYEQYF
TGTGCCAGCAAACGCGAACGGTACGAGCAGTACTTC
>NA|TRBV19|NA|TRBJ1-1|13
CASEDWGGSEAFF
TGTGCCAGCGAAGACTGGGGGGGAAGTGAAGCTTTCTTT
>TRBD1|TRBV2|NA|TRBJ2-1|16
CASSEGTGNFYNEQFF
TGTGCCAGCAGTGAAGGGACAGGGAACTTCTACAATGAGCAGTTCTTC